This T cell receptor (beta chain) was sequenced during a study of cytomegalovirus exposure and HLA in healthy donors. V was clipped by 6 bases and J by 0 bases; unmatched bases: 2. The CDR3 runs to 15 residues. Germline V lookup: CDR1 MDHEN, CDR2 SYDVKM. A multiplex PCR was run with 60 Vbeta primers and 13 Jbeta primers. Profiled with immunoSEQ multiplex PCR; TCRdb holds only in-frame clones, not every one. The sample contains 200,000 to 250,000 clones, approximately 81% of which appear only once. This sequence originates from a human donor in good health. The chain carries TRBV28 and TRBJ2-1; TRBD2 matches at 10 bases. Sequenced input: PBMCs. CDR3: CASRPSGSSYNEQFF. As DNA, the CDR3 is TGTGCCAGCAGACCTAGCGGGAGCTCCTACAATGAGCAGTTCTTC.